This T cell receptor (beta chain) was identified in a study of response to subunit inactivated influenza vaccine. Whole-study findings and limits: New T cells are recruited in small numbers by each seasonal influenza vaccination, according to the authors' suggestion.

TCRdb independently ran MiXCR on the RT-PCR reads; one entry per CDR3 protein. The table includes 500,000 to 600,000 distinct CDR3 sequences, 7.5% to 8.5% detected once. This clonotype has only a few counts. Its antigen is not known. The CDR3 sequence is 11 residues long. Trimming cost V 4 bases and J 4 bases, with 7 bases left between them. Germline lookup yields CDR1 SQVTM and CDR2 ANQGSEA. The source was PBMCs from blood, collected less than 25 months after vaccination. The sequence was obtained from a man between 50 and 75 years old who received an inactivated influenza vaccine. The chain joins TRBV29-1 to TRBJ2-5, with a possible D match to TRBD2 (5 bases). The CDR3 loop reads CSVGGRETQYF. CDR3 bases: TGCAGCGTTGGTGGGAGAGAGACCCAGTACTTC.